The T cell receptor (beta chain) under discussion was sequenced for a study of OX40 agonist ivuxolimab in advanced cancers. Turning to the study itself: Cancers in dose escalation were hepatocellular, melanoma, renal cell and head and neck. Enrollees could have had prior anti-PD-1, anti-PD-L1 or anti-CTLA-4 therapy, which 35% to 40% had received.

Generated by immunoSEQ multiplex PCR, the TCRdb table keeps only in-frame clones and is missing some. This table holds more than 45,000 clones, approximately 80% found once. Germline V gene lookup returns CDR1 LNHDA and CDR2 SQIVND (reference sequence). This CDR3 comprises 16 residues. V was trimmed by 8 bases and J by 3 bases, leaving 20 bases between them. This TCR was recovered from an adult with an advanced solid tumor such as melanoma, head and neck, liver or kidney cancer. The rearrangement uses TRBV19 and TRBJ2-1; the D gene is possibly TRBD1 (6 bases). Source: CD4+ or CD8+ T cells sorted from blood, taken in a trial of the OX40 agonist ivuxolimab. CDR3 in DNA: TGTGCCAGTGTAGGGGGTAGCCAGGGTAACTACAATGAGCAGTTCTTC. This codes for CASVGGSQGNYNEQFF.